The TCR beta chain described here comes from a study of siplizumab effects on memory and regulatory T cells. Germline loops: CDR1 SGHRS, CDR2 YFSETQ. Trimming removed 4 bases at V and 6 bases at J, with 17 bases between. The CDR3 has 15 residues. General observations from the study: Alloreactive sequences whose origin lay in unstimulated CD4+ memory cells were significantly reduced by siplizumab. The Treg-derived share of mappable alloreactive CD4+ clones averaged about 69% with siplizumab and over 25% in controls.

Note on this clone: Its antigen remains unidentified.

Sequencing of each sample assayed roughly 9.1 x 10^4 TCR templates. Some clones are missing from TCRdb's copy, which holds only in-frame ones; the method was immunoSEQ multiplex PCR. The sample lists under 100,000 clones, around 90% occurring once. The material sequenced was Tregs sorted from blood. The TCR sequence derives from a human donor in good health. This chain connects TRBV5-1 to TRBJ2-1; possible D gene TRBD2, 5 bases. This chain's CDR3 is CASSPLTGVRNEQFF. The CDR3 DNA sequence: TGCGCCAGCAGCCCATTGACCGGGGTTCGCAATGAGCAGTTCTTC.